Below, 26 T cell receptor beta chains from the same sample are listed, as sequenced in a study of TIL therapy for anti-PD-1-resistant metastatic lung cancer. As to time point: pre-treatment sample, taken before nivolumab and TIL therapy. Sequencing used immunoSEQ v3. Assay used: immunoSEQ multiplex PCR; TCRdb lists only in-frame clones, some missing. The sample consists of about 50,000 clones, 70% to 90% of them appearing once. Specimen: blood, collected at baseline. The receptors derive from a person aged 25 to 85 with non-small cell lung cancer.

CDR3 sequence (DNA): TGTGCCAGCAGCTCCTCCTCAGAGACCCAGTACTTC. Translated: CASSSSSETQYF. J is TRBJ2-5 and V is TRBV11-2; D not certain. Trimming left V 4 bases short and J 4 bases short, with 7 bases between. Germline V gene sequence: CDR1 SGHAT, CDR2 FQNNGV. The CDR3 runs to 12 residues.

The rearrangement links TRBV7-9 to TRBJ2-2; D is possibly TRBD1 (5 bases). Germline V gives CDR1 SEHNR, CDR2 FQNEAQ (reference sequence). CDR3 length: 15 amino acids. V lost 4 bases and J 6 bases, leaving 15 bases between the germline ends. The CDR3 DNA is TGTGCCAGCAGCTCCAGGTCCAGGGTGGCCGGGGAGCTGTTTTTT. This sequence encodes CASSSRSRVAGELFF. The complete variable domain, with remaining parts taken from reference TRBV7-9 and TRBJ2-2, reads DTGVSQNPRHKITKRGQNVTFRCDPISEHNRLYWYRQTLGQGPEFLTYFQNEAQLEKSRLLSDRFSAERPKGSFSTLEIQRTEQGDSAMYLCASSSRSRVAGELFFGEGSRLTVL.

V gene TRBV19 combines with J gene TRBJ2-4, with D possibly TRBD1 on 6 matching bases. V dropped 9 bases and J dropped 0 bases, with 21 bases sitting between them. Germline values: CDR1 LNHDA, CDR2 SQIVND (reference sequence). The CDR3 consists of 17 residues. CDR3 nucleotide sequence: TGTGCCAGACATGCTTCAGGGGAGAGACTAGCCAAAAACATTCAGTACTTC. This sequence encodes CARHASGERLAKNIQYF.

The chain employs TRBV4-2 and TRBJ2-4; weak D call: TRBD1 (6 bases). Per the germline V gene, CDR1 is LGHNA and CDR2 is YNFKEQ. V shed 0 bases and J shed 2 bases, with 8 bases lying between them. The length of the CDR3 is 15 residues. The CDR3 bases are TGTGCCAGCAGCCAAGATACAGGGTCCAAAAACATTCAGTACTTC. Protein product: CASSQDTGSKNIQYF.

The sample holds one count of this clone. The chain recombines TRBV11-2 with TRBJ2-7; 8 nucleotides line up with TRBD1. From germline, CDR1 is SGHAT and CDR2 FQNNGV. The CDR3 sequence is 18 residues long. Trimming removed 5 bases from V and 5 bases from J; junction bases left unmatched: 20. The CDR3 region is CASSPGTGSSGAVNEQYF. The CDR3 nucleotides are TGTGCCAGCAGCCCCGGGACAGGCTCGTCGGGGGCGGTGAACGAGCAGTACTTC.

J is TRBJ2-1 and V is TRBV7-2, with D tentatively TRBD2 (6 bases). The CDR3 sequence is 12 residues long. The V gene lost 5 bases and the J gene lost 12 bases, with 14 bases spanning the gap. The germline gives CDR1 SGHTA, CDR2 FQGNSA. The CDR3 loop reads CASSLGEVRQFF. The CDR3 nucleotides are TGTGCCAGCAGCCTAGGGGAGGTGCGGCAGTTCTTC.

This clone was counted between two and nine times. This chain links TRBV6-6 with TRBJ2-7; D uncertain. The CDR3 extends over 13 amino acids. The V end was cut by 2 bases, the J end by 3 bases, with 8 bases between. From germline, CDR1 is MNHNY and CDR2 SVGAGI (reference sequence). CDR3 DNA sequence: TGTGCCAGCAGTTACGCTGGGTTCTACGAGCAGTACTTC. This translates into CASSYAGFYEQYF.

The chain couples TRBV10-3 to TRBJ2-5; 12 bases match TRBD2. This CDR3 is built from 17 residues. Per germline, CDR1 ENHRY and CDR2 SYGVKD. J gave up 0 bases and V 4 bases, and 6 bases lay outside the gene matches. The CDR3 sequence is CAISGSLAGGYQETQYF. CDR3 DNA sequence: TGTGCCATCAGTGGGTCACTAGCGGGAGGCTACCAAGAGACCCAGTACTTC.

The chain recombines TRBV12-3 or TRBV12-4 with TRBJ2-3, with no clear D. This CDR3 spans 12 amino acids. V was trimmed by 4 bases and J by 8 bases, leaving 10 bases between them. In DNA, the CDR3 is TGTGCCAGCAGTTCATTAGTCTCTACGCAGTATTTT. Its translation: CASSSLVSTQYF.

The chain is built from TRBV7-2 and TRBJ2-5; no reliable D call. V lost 2 bases to trimming and J lost 2 bases, with 9 bases between them. The CDR3 totals 14 residues. Germline assignment: CDR1 SGHTA and CDR2 FQGNSA. CDR3 sequence (DNA): TGTGCCAGCAGCTTACTTCCCAGTCAAGAGACCCAGTACTTC. It codes for CASSLLPSQETQYF.

This chain's CDR3 is CASTREGLGETQYF. The DNA for the CDR3 is TGTGCCAGCACGCGGGAGGGCCTTGGAGAGACCCAGTACTTC. The rearrangement uses TRBV5-4 and TRBJ2-5; 9 nucleotides match TRBD2. The V segment lost 6 bases and the J segment 4 bases; nucleotides outside the gene matches: 7. The CDR3 consists of 14 residues. CDR1 and CDR2 (germline): SGHNT, YYREEE (reference sequence).

V and J are TRBV11-2 and TRBJ2-7, with TRBD1 matching 8 bases. V was pared by 2 bases and J by 5 bases, with 8 bases of the junction left unmatched. The CDR3 contains 15 residues. Germline V CDR1 and CDR2: SGHAT, FQNNGV. CDR3 coding DNA: TGTGCCAGCAGCTTAATAGTCAGGGGGCCCCACGAGCAGTACTTC. As protein: CASSLIVRGPHEQYF.

The sample holds a few counts of this clone. The rearrangement uses TRBV6-6 and TRBJ1-5; D unresolved. Germline CDR1 and CDR2: MNHNY and SVGAGI (reference sequence). The CDR3 length is 14 residues. Trimming removed 4 bases from V and 7 bases from J, with 14 bases in between. The CDR3 loop reads CASSSHSLGQPQHF. CDR3 nucleotides: TGTGCCAGCAGTTCCCACTCCCTAGGGCAGCCCCAGCATTTT.

The chain is built from TRBV2 and TRBJ2-1; TRBD1 matches at 10 bases. Germline V gene data show CDR1 as SNHLY and CDR2 as FYNNEI. This CDR3 has 13 amino acids. V lost 7 bases and J lost 6; bases outside the gene matches: 3. This chain's CDR3 is CASKTGGLNEQFF. CDR3 coding DNA: TGTGCCAGCAAGACAGGGGGCCTCAATGAGCAGTTCTTC.

The rearrangement links TRBV28 to TRBJ1-5; unclear D gene. V lost 2 bases and J lost 2, with 10 bases in between. CDR1 is MDHEN, CDR2 SYDVKM, per germline. The CDR3 extends over 15 amino acids. As DNA, the CDR3 is TGTGCCAGCAGTTTAACCGGGGAGGGCAATCAGCCCCAGCATTTT. It encodes CASSLTGEGNQPQHF.

This rearrangement joins TRBV30 to TRBJ1-6; D possibly corresponds to TRBD1 (5 bases). Trimming pared 2 bases from V and 10 bases from J, leaving 12 bases between. The CDR3 spans 13 residues. Per the germline V gene, CDR1 is GTSNPN and CDR2 is SVGIG (reference sequence). CDR3 protein: CAWSQGQGSPLHF. The CDR3, as DNA: TGTGCCTGGAGTCAGGGCCAGGGATCACCCCTCCACTTT.

The CDR3 DNA follows: TGTGCCAGCAGCTTAGGTCCAGGAGATAATTCACCCCTCCACTTT. Protein: CASSLGPGDNSPLHF. V usage is TRBV7-6 and J usage is TRBJ1-6, with D uncertain. Germline CDR1 reads SGHVS; CDR2 reads FNYEAQ. Between the trimmed V and J ends, which lost 1 base and 5 bases, there was a span of 9 bases. The CDR3 contains 15 residues.

This sequence joins TRBV7-2 and TRBJ2-7; 9 positions agree with TRBD1. The length of the CDR3 is 16 residues. Germline V CDR1 and CDR2: SGHTA, FQGNSA. The V and J ends lost 2 bases and 6 bases, in that order; junction bases with no gene match: 11. CDR3 sequence (DNA): TGTGCCAGCAGCTTACCGGGGACAGGGACACCATTCGAGCAGTACTTC. It is translated as CASSLPGTGTPFEQYF.

The chain carries TRBV5-5 and TRBJ1-3; the D gene is possibly TRBD1 (6 bases). V was shortened by 0 bases and J by 4 bases, with 20 bases between the two germline ends. The germline V gene has CDR1 SGHKS and CDR2 YYEKEE (reference sequence). The CDR3 sequence is 18 residues long. Here the CDR3 DNA reads TGTGCCAGCAGCTTGGGACAGGCCATAGAGCTCTTGGGAAACACCATATATTTT. Encoded protein: CASSLGQAIELLGNTIYF.

This chain connects TRBV29-1 to TRBJ2-5; tentative D call: TRBD1 (5 bases). With 2 bases removed from V and 4 bases from J, the gap between germline ends came to 17 bases. Germline loops: CDR1 SQVTM, CDR2 ANQGSEA. This CDR3 is built from 15 residues. This CDR3 is CSVESWGSGLETQYF. CDR3 nucleotide sequence: TGCAGCGTTGAATCGTGGGGCTCTGGGTTAGAGACCCAGTACTTC.

The sample holds a few counts of this clone. The J gene is TRBJ2-1, the V gene TRBV18; D unresolved. Germline assignment: CDR1 KGHSH and CDR2 LQKENI. V shed 3 bases and J shed 8 bases, with 11 bases lying between them. This CDR3 is 13 amino acids long. CDR3 coding DNA: TGTGCCAGCTCACCGGGCCGGACGGATGAGCAGTTCTTC. It yields the protein CASSPGRTDEQFF.

The chain carries TRBV6-6 and TRBJ2-7; 8 bases align to TRBD1. Germline lookup yields CDR1 MNHNY and CDR2 SVGAGI (reference sequence). CDR3 length: 16 residues. V shed 5 bases, J shed 6 bases, and the junction held 15 bases outside the gene matches. The CDR3 protein is CASSRAGGASLSEQYF. In DNA form, the CDR3 reads TGTGCCAGCAGTAGAGCAGGGGGCGCATCGTTGTCCGAGCAGTACTTC.

The chain employs TRBV30 and TRBJ2-1; D is unclear. This CDR3 has 12 amino acids. The germline V and J ends were trimmed by 5 bases and 0 bases, with 5 bases remaining between them. Germline V gene sequence: CDR1 GTSNPN, CDR2 SVGIG (reference sequence). This chain's CDR3 is CAWGYSYNEQFF. DNA of the CDR3: TGTGCCTGGGGGTACTCCTACAATGAGCAGTTCTTC. Full variable domain (outside the CDR3, taken from reference TRBV30 and TRBJ2-1): SQTIHQWPATLVQPVGSPLSLECTVEGTSNPNLYWYRQAAGRGLQLLFYSVGIGQISSEVPQNLSASRPQDRQFILSSKKLLLSDSGFYLCAWGYSYNEQFFGPGTRLTVL.

The CDR3 protein is CARSSPGPKSSGANVLTF. CDR3 DNA: TGTGCCAGAAGCTCTCCGGGACCCAAGAGCTCTGGGGCCAACGTCCTGACTTTC. The chain employs TRBV5-3 and TRBJ2-6; the D call may be TRBD1 or TRBD2 (5 bases each). TRBV5-3 is reported as an ORF; its role is uncertain. The CDR3 is 18 residues long. Trimming removed 3 bases at V and 0 bases at J, with 16 bases between.

The genes are TRBV4-3 and TRBJ1-6; D gene ambiguous. The CDR3 sequence is 16 residues long. CDR1 LGHNA and CDR2 YSLEER come from the germline V gene. V gave up 0 bases and J gave up 7 bases, with 13 bases separating them. As DNA, the CDR3 is TGCGCCAGCAGCCAAGATAAATCCGTCGGCAATTCACCCCTCCACTTT. Translating gives CASSQDKSVGNSPLHF.

J is TRBJ2-3 and V is TRBV5-6; D may correspond to TRBD1 or TRBD2 (5 bases each). Germline V gene lookup returns CDR1 SGHDT and CDR2 YYEEEE. V lost 4 bases, J lost 3 bases, and 9 bases lay in between. The CDR3 length is 13 residues. The CDR3 sequence: CASSGWGTDTQYF. CDR3 bases: TGTGCCAGCAGCGGCTGGGGGACAGATACGCAGTATTTT.